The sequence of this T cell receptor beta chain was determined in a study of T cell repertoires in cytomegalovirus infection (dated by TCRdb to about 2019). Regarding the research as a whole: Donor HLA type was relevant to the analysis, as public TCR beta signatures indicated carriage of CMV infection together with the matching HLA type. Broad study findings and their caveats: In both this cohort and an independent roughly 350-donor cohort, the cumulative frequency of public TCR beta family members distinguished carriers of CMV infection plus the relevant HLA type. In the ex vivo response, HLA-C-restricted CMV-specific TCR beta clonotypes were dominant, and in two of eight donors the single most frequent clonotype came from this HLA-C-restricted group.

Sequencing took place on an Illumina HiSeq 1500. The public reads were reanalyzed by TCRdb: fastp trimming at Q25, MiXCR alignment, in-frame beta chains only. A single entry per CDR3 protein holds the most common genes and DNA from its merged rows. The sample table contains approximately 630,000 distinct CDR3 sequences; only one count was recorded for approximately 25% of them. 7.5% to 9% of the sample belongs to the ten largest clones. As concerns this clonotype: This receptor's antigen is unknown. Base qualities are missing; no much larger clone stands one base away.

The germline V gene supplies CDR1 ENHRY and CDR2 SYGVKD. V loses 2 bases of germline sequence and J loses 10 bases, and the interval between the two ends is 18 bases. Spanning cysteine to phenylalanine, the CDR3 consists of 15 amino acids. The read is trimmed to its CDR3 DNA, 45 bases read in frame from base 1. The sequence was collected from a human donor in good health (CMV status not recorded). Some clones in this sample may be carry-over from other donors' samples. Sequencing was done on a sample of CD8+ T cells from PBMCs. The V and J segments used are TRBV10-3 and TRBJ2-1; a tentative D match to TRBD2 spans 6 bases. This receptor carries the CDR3 CAISEGPSLGLEQFF. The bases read TGTGCCATCAGTGAGGGCCCTAGTCTCGGACTAGAGCAGTTCTTC.